The 21 T cell receptor beta chains presented below share a single source sample, sequenced in a study of T cell repertoires in cytomegalovirus infection. One entry per CDR3 protein, called by TCRdb with MiXCR from the reads. Of almost 500,000 distinct CDR3 sequences listed, approximately 11% were seen once; the top ten hold roughly 10%. Sequenced sample: PBMCs. These TCRs come from a human donor in good health (CMV status not recorded). Some clones in this sample may be carry-over from other donors' samples.

This clonotype has a count of ten or more. The chain couples TRBV20-1 to TRBJ1-2, with D possibly being TRBD1 (5 bases). V lost 1 base, J lost 8 bases, and 17 bases lay in between. The length of the CDR3 is 14 residues. CDR1 and CDR2 (germline): DFQATT, SNEGSKA (reference sequence). CDR3 coding DNA: TGCAGTGCTAGAGCCGACAGTAGTCGGCGAGGCTACACCTTC. Protein: CSARADSSRRGYTF.

The chain links TRBV15 to TRBJ2-5; perhaps TRBD2 as D (6 bases). The germline V gene encodes CDR1 LNHNV and CDR2 YYDKDF (reference sequence). The CDR3 spans 15 residues. The germline V and J ends were trimmed by 0 bases and 2 bases, with 10 bases remaining between them. The CDR3: CATSRDIREQETQYF. The DNA for the CDR3 is TGTGCCACCAGCAGAGATATCCGGGAGCAAGAGACCCAGTACTTC.

This chain joins TRBV20-1 and TRBJ1-1; 12 bases map to TRBD1. The CDR3 is made up of 20 amino acids. Losses at the gene ends were 0 bases for V and 0 bases for J; bases not matched to a gene: 14. Germline CDR1 DFQATT, CDR2 SNEGSKA (reference sequence). The CDR3 loop is CSAREGQGALMNFMNTEAFF. DNA for the CDR3: TGCAGTGCTAGAGAGGGACAGGGGGCTTTGATGAATTTCATGAACACTGAAGCTTTCTTT.

The table lists this clonotype with a few counts. The chain is built from TRBV15 and TRBJ2-1; possible D gene TRBD1, 5 bases. V lost 5 bases and J 8 bases, leaving 7 bases between the germline ends. The V gene's germline CDR1 is LNHNV and CDR2 YYDKDF (reference sequence). This CDR3 has 11 residues. The CDR3, as DNA: TGTGCCACCAGCTCAGGGTATGAGCAGTTCTTC. Translated, it gives CATSSGYEQFF.

This clonotype was counted many times. The DNA of the CDR3 is TGCGCCAGCAGCCTTACAACAGGGGGTAGCGGCTACGAGCAGTACTTC. It encodes CASSLTTGGSGYEQYF. The V gene is TRBV4-1, the J gene TRBJ2-7; TRBD1 aligns across 8 bases. Unmatched junction bases numbered 11, after V lost 4 bases and J lost 3 bases. CDR1 MGHRA and CDR2 YSYEKL come from the germline V gene. This CDR3 comprises 16 residues.

The chain combines TRBV29-1 with TRBJ2-3; D is uncertain. CDR1 and CDR2 (germline): SQVTM, ANQGSEA. The CDR3 contains 12 residues. V dropped 7 bases and J dropped 2 bases, with 10 bases sitting between them. As DNA, the CDR3 is TGCAGCGCCTGGACGGACACAGATACGCAGTATTTT. Protein: CSAWTDTDTQYF.

This clonotype was observed at least ten times. The chain links TRBV7-2 to TRBJ2-7, with D possibly TRBD2 on 5 matching bases. Per germline, CDR1 SGHTA and CDR2 FQGNSA. The CDR3 consists of 15 residues. Trimming pared 1 base from V and 0 bases from J, leaving 10 bases between. The CDR3 loop reads CASSLGGHVSYEQYF. The CDR3 nucleotides read TGTGCCAGCAGCTTAGGCGGGCATGTCTCCTACGAGCAGTACTTC.

The chain employs TRBV28 and TRBJ1-5; no reliable D call. The V gene lost 3 bases and the J gene lost 6 bases, with 6 bases spanning the gap. Germline assignment: CDR1 MDHEN and CDR2 SYDVKM. The CDR3 has 12 residues. The CDR3 DNA is TGTGCCAGCAGTTTGAAGGTTCAGCCCCAGCATTTT. This encodes CASSLKVQPQHF.

This clonotype was counted at least ten times. This chain joins TRBV7-8 and TRBJ2-3, with 7 bases matching TRBD2. The CDR3 extends over 16 amino acids. V lost 2 bases, J lost 0 bases, and 5 bases stayed unmatched. The germline V gene has CDR1 SGHVS and CDR2 FQNEAQ. DNA for the CDR3: TGTGCCAGCAGCTTACCTTCTAGCGGAAGCACAGATACGCAGTATTTT. Translation: CASSLPSSGSTDTQYF.

In its sample, this clonotype was seen once. J is TRBJ1-6 and V is TRBV27; no clear D. Trimming took off 4 bases at V and 13 bases at J, with 14 bases between the two ends. Germline V gene sequence: CDR1 MNHEY, CDR2 SMNVEV (reference sequence). This CDR3 is built from 13 residues. The CDR3 protein is CASSSVRGNPLHF. CDR3 DNA sequence: TGTGCCAGCAGTTCTGTGAGAGGGAATCCCCTCCACTTT.

The chain couples TRBV20-1 to TRBJ2-7, with D possibly matching TRBD2 (6 bases). Trimming stripped 5 bases from V and 5 bases from J, with 13 bases between. Germline V gene lookup returns CDR1 DFQATT and CDR2 SNEGSKA (reference sequence). The CDR3 spans 12 residues. CDR3 loop: CSAGVGRNEQYF. Written as DNA, the CDR3 is TGCAGTGCTGGGGTAGGGAGGAACGAGCAGTACTTC.

This clonotype was counted ten times or more. This chain connects TRBV12-3 or TRBV12-4 to TRBJ2-3; 7 bases align to TRBD2. The CDR3 has 12 residues. Germline trimming cut 7 bases from V and 12 bases from J; bases unmatched to any gene: 10. As DNA, the CDR3 is TGTGCCAGCACCATCGGGCGGGGGAGACAGTATTTT. Amino acid sequence: CASTIGRGRQYF.

The table lists this clonotype with a few counts. The rearrangement uses TRBV28 and TRBJ1-5, with TRBD1 as a possible D gene (6 bases). The CDR3 consists of 18 residues. Germline CDR1 MDHEN, CDR2 SYDVKM. V lost 6 bases, J lost 2 bases, and 23 bases lay in between. DNA for the CDR3: TGTGCCAGCAGCCTTTTGTGGGGGCGGCCGGGCGGCAATCAGCCCCAGCATTTT. It encodes CASSLLWGRPGGNQPQHF.

This clonotype was seen at least ten times. This chain connects TRBV27 to TRBJ2-1; D is unresolved. CDR1 and CDR2 (germline): MNHEY, SMNVEV (reference sequence). With 5 bases removed from V and 6 bases from J, the gap between germline ends came to 17 bases. This CDR3 has 15 amino acids. The CDR3 region has the DNA TGTGCCAGCAGTCGGCCCCCCCCGGGCCGCAATGAGCAGTTCTTC. It codes for CASSRPPPGRNEQFF.

In this sample, this clonotype turned up many times. This chain connects TRBV29-1 to TRBJ2-7; D remains unclear. Germline V gives CDR1 SQVTM, CDR2 ANQGSEA. V was trimmed by 7 bases and J by 0 bases, leaving 16 bases between them. The length of the CDR3 is 14 residues. CDR3 DNA sequence: TGCAGCGCCACCGAGGTCGGCAGCTCCTACGAGCAGTACTTC. It specifies CSATEVGSSYEQYF.

This clonotype occurred many times. The chain joins TRBV5-1 to TRBJ2-3, with 9 bases fitting TRBD2. The germline CDR1 and CDR2 sequences are SGHRS and YFSETQ. J gave up 1 base and V 7 bases, and 10 bases lay outside the gene matches. The CDR3 has 16 residues. The CDR3 protein is CASGPKTSGRTDTQYF. The DNA for the CDR3 is TGCGCCAGCGGACCGAAGACTAGCGGACGCACAGATACGCAGTATTTT.

This clonotype has at least ten counts. CDR3 DNA: TGTGCCAGCAGTCCAGGTGGGAGTCCCGGTTCACCCCTCCACTTT. It translates to CASSPGGSPGSPLHF. The chain is built from TRBV12-3 or TRBV12-4 and TRBJ1-6; no reliable D call. V lost 5 bases and J 9 bases, leaving 17 bases between the germline ends. The CDR3 totals 15 residues.

This clonotype was counted ten times or more. This chain joins TRBV7-8 and TRBJ2-3, with 13 bases lining up with TRBD2. Germline CDR1 and CDR2: SGHVS and FQNEAQ. This CDR3 has 19 residues. The V gene end was trimmed by 4 bases and the J gene end by 0 bases; junction bases not matched to a gene: 10. This chain's CDR3 is CASSSRTSGRGTSTDTQYF. The CDR3 DNA reads as TGTGCCAGCAGCTCCCGAACTAGCGGGAGGGGTACTAGCACAGATACGCAGTATTTT. Full variable domain (remainder filled in from reference TRBV7-8 and TRBJ2-3): GAGVSQSPRYKVAKRGQDVALRCDPISGHVSLFWYQQALGQGPEFLTYFQNEAQLDKSGLPSDRFFAERPEGSVSTLKIQRTQQEDSAVYLCASSSRTSGRGTSTDTQYFGPGTRLTVL.

This clonotype showed up many times. CDR3 sequence: CASSAQVYNSPLHF. The DNA of the CDR3 is TGTGCCAGCAGCGCTCAGGTTTATAATTCACCCCTCCACTTT. The V and J genes are TRBV7-2 and TRBJ1-6; D remains unclear. The CDR3 runs to 14 residues. The V gene lost 5 bases and the J gene lost 4 bases, with 9 bases spanning the gap. Per the germline V gene, CDR1 is SGHTA and CDR2 is FQGNSA.

This clonotype occurred many times. The chain carries TRBV4-2 and TRBJ1-6, with a tentative D call TRBD1 (5 bases). CDR3 length: 15 amino acids. V lost 0 bases to trimming and J lost 8 bases, with 11 bases between them. CDR1 is LGHNA, CDR2 YNFKEQ, per germline. CDR3 loop: CASSQDQGWDSPLHF. The CDR3 region has the DNA TGTGCCAGCAGCCAAGATCAGGGTTGGGATTCACCCCTCCACTTT.

Only a few counts were recorded for this clonotype. The chain joins TRBV7-9 to TRBJ1-1; no firm D call. Germline V lookup: CDR1 SEHNR, CDR2 FQNEAQ (reference sequence). Trimming removed 4 bases from V and 6 bases from J, with 3 bases in between. This CDR3 has 10 amino acids. Here the CDR3 reads CASSYPEAFF. CDR3 nucleotides: TGTGCCAGCAGCTACCCTGAAGCTTTCTTT.